This TCR beta chain is from a study of spatial heterogeneity in lung cancer. Time point noted: sample taken at primary tumor resection. The donor group consisted of some 70 patients who had untreated, early-stage non-small cell lung cancer. Tumor, nontumor lung or frozen PBMC supplied whole RNA that was sequenced unsorted. Every cDNA TCR molecule received its own unique molecular identifier. Each CDR3 protein gets one entry after TCRdb re-called the 5' RACE reads with MiXCR. Of some 38,000 distinct CDR3 sequences listed, 7.5% are singletons. This clonotype came up many times. V shed 8 bases and J 6 bases; nucleotides not matched to a gene: 13. This CDR3 has 14 amino acids. Germline CDR1 is GTSNPN and CDR2 is SVGIG (reference sequence).

The starting material was PBMCs, obtained at surgery. This chain uses TRBV30 with TRBJ2-4; 7 bases are shared with TRBD2. The receptor comes from a male donor with early-stage non-small cell lung cancer. The CDR3 DNA reads as TGTGCCGGACAAACAGCGGGGAGGGTAAACATTCAGTACTTC. It codes for CAGQTAGRVNIQYF.